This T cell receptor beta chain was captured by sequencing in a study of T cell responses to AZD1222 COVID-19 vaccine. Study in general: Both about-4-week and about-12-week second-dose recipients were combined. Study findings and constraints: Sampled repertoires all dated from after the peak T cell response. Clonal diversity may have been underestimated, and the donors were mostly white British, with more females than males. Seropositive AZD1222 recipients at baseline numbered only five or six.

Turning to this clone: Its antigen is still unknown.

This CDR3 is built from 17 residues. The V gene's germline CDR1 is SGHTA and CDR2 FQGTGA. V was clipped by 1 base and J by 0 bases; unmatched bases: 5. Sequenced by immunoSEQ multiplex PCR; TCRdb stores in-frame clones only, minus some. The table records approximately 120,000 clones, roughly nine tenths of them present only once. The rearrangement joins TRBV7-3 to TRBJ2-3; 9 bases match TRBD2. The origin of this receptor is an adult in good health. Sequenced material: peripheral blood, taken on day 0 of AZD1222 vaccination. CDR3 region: CASSLRALAGSTDTQYF. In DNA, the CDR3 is TGTGCCAGCAGCTTAAGGGCGCTAGCGGGAAGCACAGATACGCAGTATTTT.